This TCR beta chain was observed in a study of blood T cells in healthy people across ages. For the second PCR, which ran for about 6 to 11 cycles, a sample-barcoded 5' primer and a J-beta primer mix were used. Each cDNA molecule received a tag from a template-switch adaptor that had 12 random nucleotides. Each sample yielded at least 3 million CDR3-containing paired-end reads. A single record per CDR3 protein comes from TCRdb applying MiXCR to the 5' RACE reads. Here the sample spans 1,300,000 or so distinct CDR3 sequences, approximately 60% being singletons. Comment on this clonotype: Its antigen is unknown.

Overall study results and limits: PBMCs left unsorted prevented a conclusive naive versus antigen-experienced comparison.

The germline V and J ends were trimmed by 10 bases and 0 bases, with 13 bases remaining between them. CDR3 length equals 14 residues. Per germline, CDR1 MDHEN and CDR2 SYDVKM. The sequence was collected from a man aged 18 to 30 in good health. Sequencing was done on a sample of blood. This sequence joins TRBV28 and TRBJ2-1, with D possibly matching TRBD2 (5 bases). The CDR3 DNA sequence: TGTGCCACCAAGCGGCCTAGCTCCTACAATGAGCAGTTCTTC. Translated, it gives CATKRPSSYNEQFF.